The source of this T cell receptor beta chain is a study of Tregs in tolerant kidney transplant recipients. Overall study findings and caveats: Tregs expanded with activated donor B cells seemed most donor-specific. The small number of patients limits these findings pending further validation. Donor-specific Treg expansion exceeded global Treg expansion in tolerant patients, suggesting antigen drive.

Germline values: CDR1 SGHTA, CDR2 FQGNSA. V was clipped by 0 bases and J by 2 bases, with 11 bases between them. The CDR3 extends over 16 amino acids. Some clones are missing from TCRdb's copy, which holds only in-frame ones; the method was immunoSEQ multiplex PCR. The sample includes more than 70,000 clones, around 90% of them seen just once. Recipients received nonmyeloablative bone marrow transplants from related graft donors, with transient mixed chimerism. Thawed PBMCs were FACS-sorted into unstimulated CD4+CD25+CD127- regulatory T cells, CD4+CD25- non-regulatory cells, CD4 and CD8 cells. Points on this clone: Its antigen remains unknown.

This specimen consisted of CD4+ T cells from blood (PBMCs), obtained 24 months after the transplant. The chain has TRBV7-2 and TRBJ1-3, with a tentative D call TRBD1 (6 bases). The TCR sequence derives from a human patient who received a combined kidney and bone marrow transplant. Some T cells may arise from the graft donor. The CDR3 region has the DNA TGTGCCAGCAGCTTAGCGGTGGGGGCAACTGGAAACACCATATATTTT. Encoded protein: CASSLAVGATGNTIYF.